The present T cell receptor (beta chain) was sequenced within a study of blood T cell repertoires in COVID-19. On the study more broadly: Material from acute and convalescent COVID-19 was sourced from the United States, Italy and Spain. T cells, B-cell-depleted T cells, or PBMCs supplied cDNA or gDNA.

Germline V gene sequence: CDR1 MNHNY, CDR2 SVGAGI (reference sequence). CDR3 length: 16 amino acids. V gave up 0 bases and J gave up 8 bases, with 14 bases separating them. Original handling: By means of reference gene primer amplification, nucleated cell counts were estimated. Profiling relied on immunoSEQ multiplex PCR, and the TCRdb table lists in-frame clones only, not all of them. The V and J calls and clone size were taken over from that table, and D and trimming were inferred from the DNA. Of fewer than 300,000 clones listed, over 75% are singletons. This TCR was sampled from a woman aged 25-40 years with acute or convalescent COVID-19. What was sequenced was peripheral blood. This chain joins TRBV6-6 and TRBJ1-6; D is unresolved. The CDR3 DNA is TGTGCCAGCAGTTACTCGAATACGGGTCGGGATTCACCCCTCCACTTT. Protein: CASSYSNTGRDSPLHF.